What follows are 9 T cell receptor beta chains derived from one specimen sequenced in a study of T cells in Graves' hyperthyroidism and ophthalmopathy. TCR beta CDR3 regions were amplified from RNA. HTBI primers were employed in a first-round RT-PCR of the TCR CDR3. In TCRdb, the multiplex PCR reads were re-called with MiXCR into one record per CDR3 protein. The repertoire holds under 350,000 distinct CDR3 sequences, roughly a fifth seen once, with over 40% in the top ten. Sample: blood. These receptors all stem from a woman aged 45-65 years with Graves' hyperthyroidism.

This clonotype was counted many times. The chain recombines TRBV11-2 with TRBJ1-2, with 7 bases that match TRBD1. The J segment lost 3 bases and the V segment lost 2 bases, leaving 3 bases of the junction unmatched. Germline V lookup: CDR1 SGHAT, CDR2 FQNNGV. The CDR3 is made up of 14 amino acids. CDR3 sequence (DNA): TGTGCCAGCAGCTTACTCACAGGGGACTATGGCTACACCTTC. Encoded protein: CASSLLTGDYGYTF.

This clonotype was counted between two and nine times. This sequence joins TRBV6-1 and TRBJ2-1; 11 nucleotides match TRBD2. This CDR3 comprises 14 residues. The V gene's germline CDR1 is MNHNS and CDR2 SASEGT. The junction had 7 bases not matched to a gene; V was cut back by 7 bases and J by 8 bases. The CDR3 sequence: CASKTSGSVYEQFF. In DNA, the CDR3 is TGTGCCAGCAAAACTAGCGGGAGTGTCTATGAGCAGTTCTTC.

This clonotype was recorded many times. The chain links TRBV30 to TRBJ1-2; no clear D gene. The V and J ends lost 2 bases and 4 bases respectively, with 8 bases between them. The CDR3 covers 12 residues. The germline V gene encodes CDR1 GTSNPN and CDR2 SVGIG (reference sequence). The CDR3 bases are TGTGCCTGGAGTCGTCAGTTCTATGGCTACACCTTC. Its translation: CAWSRQFYGYTF.

This clonotype occurred once. Just one base apart from a much larger clone, this may be a read error. This chain uses TRBV5-1 with TRBJ2-3; perhaps TRBD2 as D (6 bases). V gave up 4 bases and J gave up 2 bases, with 17 bases separating them. The CDR3 sequence is 16 residues long. Germline CDR1 and CDR2: SGHRS and YFSETQ. Here the CDR3 DNA reads TGCGCCAGCAGCCCCGCCACTAGCAGGGCCACAGATACGCAGTATTTT. Protein product: CASSPATSRATDTQYF.

This clonotype was found many times. This chain connects TRBV28 to TRBJ1-6; the D is unclear. V shed 3 bases and J shed 0 bases, with 3 bases lying between them. Germline V lookup: CDR1 MDHEN, CDR2 SYDVKM. This CDR3 has 14 amino acids. The CDR3 here is CASSLGSYNSPLHF. The CDR3 coding sequence is TGTGCCAGCAGTTTGGGCTCCTATAATTCACCCCTCCACTTT.

This clonotype was counted a few times. This rearrangement joins TRBV7-2 to TRBJ2-7, with 8 bases lining up with TRBD2. Germline CDR1 reads SGHTA; CDR2 reads FQGNSA. Trimming removed 4 bases from V and 5 bases from J; junction bases left unmatched: 13. CDR3 length: 16 residues. The CDR3 DNA sequence: TGTGCCAGCAGCTCCCATCCGGGACTAGTGTACGACGAGCAGTACTTC. Translated: CASSSHPGLVYDEQYF.

The V call is TRBV2, the J call TRBJ1-1; D perhaps matches TRBD1 (5 bases). The germline V and J ends were trimmed by 3 bases and 4 bases, with 12 bases remaining between them. The CDR3 is 14 residues long. From germline, CDR1 is SNHLY and CDR2 FYNNEI. The CDR3 protein is CASSEAATGTEAFF. CDR3 nucleotide sequence: TGTGCCAGCAGTGAGGCAGCAACAGGCACTGAAGCTTTCTTT.

This clonotype was observed a few times. The V call is TRBV6-1, the J call TRBJ2-7; either TRBD1 or TRBD2 may fit D (5 bases each). Germline lookup yields CDR1 MNHNS and CDR2 SASEGT. V lost 2 bases, J lost 4 bases, and 15 bases lay in between. This CDR3 comprises 15 residues. CDR3: CASSELGDRPYEQYF. CDR3 coding DNA: TGTGCCAGCAGTGAATTGGGGGACCGCCCTTACGAGCAGTACTTC.

This rearrangement joins TRBV18 to TRBJ1-1; a weak D match, TRBD1 (5 bases). This CDR3 is 16 amino acids long. Germline CDR1 KGHSH, CDR2 LQKENI. With 8 bases removed from V and 0 bases from J, the gap between germline ends came to 19 bases. The CDR3: CASPLHPGGVNTEAFF. CDR3 in DNA: TGTGCCAGCCCACTGCACCCCGGAGGGGTGAACACTGAAGCTTTCTTT.